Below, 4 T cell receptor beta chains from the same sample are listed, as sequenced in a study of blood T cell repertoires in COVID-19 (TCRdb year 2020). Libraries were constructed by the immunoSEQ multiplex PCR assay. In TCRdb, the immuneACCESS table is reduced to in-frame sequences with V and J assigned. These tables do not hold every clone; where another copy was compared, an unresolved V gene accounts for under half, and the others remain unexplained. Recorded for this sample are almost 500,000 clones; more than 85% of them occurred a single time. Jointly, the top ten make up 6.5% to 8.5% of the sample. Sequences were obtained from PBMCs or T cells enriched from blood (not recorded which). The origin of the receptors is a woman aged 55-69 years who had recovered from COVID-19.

CDR3 amino acids: CASSLGPIYRGSAEAFF. DNA for the CDR3: TGTGCCAGCAGCTTAGGCCCTATTTACAGGGGGTCTGCTGAAGCTTTCTTT. The chain couples TRBV5-6 to TRBJ1-1; 8 nucleotides align to TRBD1. Germline CDR1 reads SGHDT; CDR2 reads YYEEEE. The CDR3 extends over 17 amino acids. The V segment lost 2 bases and the J segment 6 bases; nucleotides outside the gene matches: 15.

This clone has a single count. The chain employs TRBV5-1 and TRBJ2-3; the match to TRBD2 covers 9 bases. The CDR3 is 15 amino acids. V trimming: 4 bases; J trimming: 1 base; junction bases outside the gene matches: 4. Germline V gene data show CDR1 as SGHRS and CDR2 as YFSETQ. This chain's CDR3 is CASSRSGGGTDTQYF. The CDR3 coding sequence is TGCGCCAGCAGCCGTAGCGGGGGTGGCACAGATACGCAGTATTTT.

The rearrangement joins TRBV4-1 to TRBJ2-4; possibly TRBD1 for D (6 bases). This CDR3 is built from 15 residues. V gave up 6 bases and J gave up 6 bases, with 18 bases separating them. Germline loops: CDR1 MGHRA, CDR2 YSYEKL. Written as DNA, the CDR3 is TGCGCCAGCAGTCGCGCGAGGACAGACGGAAACATTCAGTACTTC. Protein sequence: CASSRARTDGNIQYF.

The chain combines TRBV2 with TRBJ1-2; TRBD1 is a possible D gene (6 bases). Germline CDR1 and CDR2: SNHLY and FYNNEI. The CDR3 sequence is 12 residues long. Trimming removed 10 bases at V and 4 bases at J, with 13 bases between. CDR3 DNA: TGTGCCATTAGGGGGACCTCCTATGGCTACACCTTC. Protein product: CAIRGTSYGYTF.